What follows are 5 T cell receptor beta chains derived from one specimen sequenced in a study of cytotoxic CD8 clonotypes in ibrutinib-treated CLL. Produced via immunoSEQ multiplex PCR; TCRdb's table is partial and in-frame only. Of around 250,000 clones in the sample, under 75% were seen once. The sequenced sample was PBMCs, obtained after 24 months of ibrutinib treatment. The receptors were gathered from a human donor with chronic lymphocytic leukemia.

This chain connects TRBV9 to TRBJ1-3; perhaps TRBD1 as D (5 bases). Germline values: CDR1 SGDLS, CDR2 YYNGEE. V was trimmed by 0 bases and J by 3 bases, leaving 16 bases between them. CDR3 size: 17 residues. This CDR3 is CASSVVGQAGNGNTIYF. The CDR3 coding sequence is TGTGCCAGCAGCGTAGTCGGTCAAGCAGGGAATGGAAACACCATATATTTT.

This chain joins TRBV15 and TRBJ1-3; D remains unclear. This CDR3 comprises 16 residues. Between the trimmed V and J ends, which lost 0 bases and 2 bases, there was a span of 11 bases. Germline assignment: CDR1 LNHNV and CDR2 YYDKDF (reference sequence). The CDR3 region is CATSRDSGKAGNTIYF. The CDR3 DNA sequence: TGTGCCACCAGCAGAGATTCGGGGAAGGCTGGAAACACCATATATTTT.

A single count supports this clone. J is TRBJ2-1 and V is TRBV29-1; 8 nucleotides match TRBD2. Germline V gives CDR1 SQVTM, CDR2 ANQGSEA. The CDR3 consists of 15 residues. Trimming at V came to 4 bases and at J to 7 bases, leaving 12 bases not matched to a gene. The CDR3 loop is CSVGASGYPWNEQFF. The CDR3 region has the DNA TGCAGCGTTGGGGCTAGCGGGTACCCCTGGAATGAGCAGTTCTTC.

This clone was seen a handful of times. This chain joins TRBV2 and TRBJ1-5; no reliable D call. With 3 bases removed from V and 7 bases from J, the gap between germline ends came to 10 bases. CDR3 length equals 13 residues. Per germline, CDR1 SNHLY and CDR2 FYNNEI. CDR3 loop: CASSDREVQPQHF. The CDR3 DNA reads TGTGCCAGCAGTGATAGGGAGGTACAGCCCCAGCATTTT.

V gene TRBV15 combines with J gene TRBJ2-1; the match to TRBD2 covers 7 bases. Looked up from germline, CDR1 is LNHNV and CDR2 is YYDKDF (reference sequence). The CDR3 runs 16 residues. V shed 3 bases and J 0 bases; nucleotides not matched to a gene: 5. The CDR3 nucleotides read TGTGCCACCAGCAGCGCGGGGACTACCTCCTACAATGAGCAGTTCTTC. As protein: CATSSAGTTSYNEQFF.